What follows are 15 T cell receptor beta chains derived from one specimen sequenced in a study of beta chain features in type 1 diabetes. The isolated RNA, all of it, was reverse transcribed, so expressed TCRB transcripts were what got sequenced. Generated by immunoSEQ multiplex PCR, the TCRdb table keeps only in-frame clones and is missing some. The sample records under 500,000 clones, 25% to 35% being singletons. Input material: naive CD4+ T cells from blood. These receptors were obtained from a man aged 18 to 29 in good health.

This clone has just a few counts. The chain uses TRBV30 and TRBJ1-2; the match to TRBD1 covers 10 bases. The germline V gene encodes CDR1 GTSNPN and CDR2 SVGIG (reference sequence). The CDR3 is 13 residues long. The V and J ends lost 3 bases and 7 bases, in that order; junction bases with no gene match: 5. The CDR3 loop reads CAWRETGGSGYTF. The CDR3 DNA reads TGTGCCTGGAGGGAGACAGGGGGCAGTGGCTACACCTTC.

The chain has TRBV14 and TRBJ2-4; a weak D match, TRBD2 (6 bases). The CDR3 sequence is 16 residues long. Trimming pared 2 bases from V and 8 bases from J, leaving 19 bases between. Germline CDR1 reads SGHDN; CDR2 reads FVKESK. The CDR3 is CASSQKWRTPGDIQYF. In DNA form, the CDR3 reads TGTGCCAGCAGCCAAAAATGGCGGACACCGGGGGACATTCAGTACTTC.

The chain couples TRBV2 to TRBJ2-1, with a tentative D call TRBD2 (8 bases). V shed 6 bases and J shed 10 bases, with 16 bases lying between them. The CDR3 covers 13 residues. The germline CDR1 and CDR2 sequences are SNHLY and FYNNEI. The DNA for the CDR3 is TGTGCCAGCAGCCAAATAGCGGGACAGGAGCAGTTCTTC. It translates to CASSQIAGQEQFF.

The rearrangement uses TRBV18 and TRBJ1-5; TRBD1 aligns across 8 bases. The CDR3 contains 15 residues. V trimming: 3 bases; J trimming: 7 bases; junction bases outside the gene matches: 8. The germline V gene has CDR1 KGHSH and CDR2 LQKENI. The CDR3 here is CASSPDRGIGQPQHF. The CDR3 DNA reads TGTGCCAGCTCACCCGACAGGGGCATCGGGCAGCCCCAGCATTTT.

This clone was seen a few times. V gene TRBV6-5 combines with J gene TRBJ2-1; D may be TRBD1 or TRBD2 (6 bases each). Trimming pared 7 bases from V and 10 bases from J, leaving 14 bases between. The V gene's germline CDR1 is MNHEY and CDR2 SVGAGI. CDR3 length: 12 amino acids. CDR3 nucleotide sequence: TGTGCCAGCACCCGACAGGCGGGGGAGCAGTTCTTC. Its protein is CASTRQAGEQFF.

The gene calls are TRBV5-1 and TRBJ2-3, with TRBD1 as a possible D gene (6 bases). The length of the CDR3 is 14 residues. CDR1 is SGHRS, CDR2 YFSETQ, per germline. With 6 bases removed from V and 0 bases from J, the gap between germline ends came to 11 bases. This chain's CDR3 is CASMKGVSTDTQYF. DNA for the CDR3: TGCGCCAGCATGAAGGGGGTCAGCACAGATACGCAGTATTTT.

The sample holds a few counts of this clone. V is TRBV18 and J is TRBJ2-3, with D possibly being TRBD1 (5 bases). Germline V gene data show CDR1 as KGHSH and CDR2 as LQKENI. With 6 bases removed from V and 0 bases from J, the gap between germline ends came to 16 bases. The CDR3 sequence is 16 residues long. The CDR3, as DNA: TGTGCCAGCTCCAACTATGGACACCCTAGCACAGATACGCAGTATTTT. Translating gives CASSNYGHPSTDTQYF.

This chain uses TRBV9 with TRBJ2-1; D gene uncertain. The V gene's germline CDR1 is SGDLS and CDR2 YYNGEE. The CDR3 runs to 13 residues. V lost 3 bases and J lost 2, with 6 bases in between. CDR3 loop: CASSARTYNEQFF. In DNA, the CDR3 is TGTGCCAGCAGCGCTAGGACCTACAATGAGCAGTTCTTC.

This clone was observed a handful of times. J is TRBJ2-5 and V is TRBV7-9; 9 bases fit TRBD2. The CDR3 length is 14 residues. CDR1 is SEHNR and CDR2 is FQNEAQ in the germline V gene (reference sequence). Unmatched junction bases numbered 8, after V lost 5 bases and J lost 7 bases. The CDR3 sequence: CASSPRTSVGTQYF. The CDR3 bases are TGTGCCAGCAGCCCCCGGACTAGCGTTGGGACCCAGTACTTC.

The J gene is TRBJ2-1, the V gene TRBV15; D remains ambiguous. The germline CDR1 and CDR2 sequences are LNHNV and YYDKDF (reference sequence). Trimming shortened V by 5 bases and J by 2 bases, and 16 bases separated the two germline ends. The length of the CDR3 is 16 residues. The CDR3 loop is CATSLGRAITYNEQFF. The CDR3 DNA reads TGTGCCACCAGCCTCGGTCGAGCGATAACCTACAATGAGCAGTTCTTC.

This clone was counted between two and nine times. J is TRBJ1-1 and V is TRBV18, with D perhaps matching TRBD1 (6 bases). Between the trimmed V and J ends, which lost 3 bases and 2 bases, there was a span of 10 bases. The CDR3 is made up of 14 amino acids. Germline V CDR1 and CDR2: KGHSH, LQKENI. CDR3 loop: CASSPRQENTEAFF. The CDR3, as DNA: TGTGCCAGCTCACCCAGACAGGAAAACACTGAAGCTTTCTTT.

This clone showed up just a few times. V is TRBV30 and J is TRBJ1-1, with D maybe TRBD1 (5 bases). The CDR3 sequence is 14 residues long. Per the germline V gene, CDR1 is GTSNPN and CDR2 is SVGIG (reference sequence). V lost 2 bases and J 6 bases, leaving 16 bases between the germline ends. The CDR3 DNA reads as TGTGCCTGGAGTAACAGCAGGGCGAGGGCTGAAGCTTTCTTT. It translates to CAWSNSRARAEAFF. Full variable domain (outside the CDR3, taken from reference TRBV30 and TRBJ1-1): SQTIHQWPATLVQPVGSPLSLECTVEGTSNPNLYWYRQAAGRGLQLLFYSVGIGQISSEVPQNLSASRPQDRQFILSSKKLLLSDSGFYLCAWSNSRARAEAFFGQGTRLTVV.

This sequence joins TRBV4-1 and TRBJ2-5; perhaps TRBD2 as D (6 bases). CDR1 and CDR2 from the germline V gene are MGHRA and YSYEKL. V lost 4 bases, J lost 5 bases, and 20 bases lay in between. CDR3 length: 16 amino acids. The CDR3 DNA is TGCGCCAGCAGCCTTTTTGGAGGGGTAGCCGGGGAGACCCAGTACTTC. Translated, it gives CASSLFGGVAGETQYF.

The chain carries TRBV27 and TRBJ2-5, with 7 bases that match TRBD2. The junction had 11 bases not matched to a gene; V was cut back by 6 bases and J by 4 bases. Germline values: CDR1 MNHEY, CDR2 SMNVEV (reference sequence). This CDR3 contains 15 residues. CDR3 sequence: CASRRRTSSGETQYF. The CDR3 nucleotides are TGTGCCAGCAGGAGAAGGACTAGTAGCGGAGAGACCCAGTACTTC.

The table lists this clone with a few counts. The chain recombines TRBV2 with TRBJ2-5; D remains unclear. Trimming took 3 bases from V and 6 from J, leaving 5 bases between them. The CDR3 contains 11 residues. Per the germline V gene, CDR1 is SNHLY and CDR2 is FYNNEI. CDR3 region: CASSDRQTQYF. The CDR3 nucleotides are TGTGCCAGCAGTGACAGGCAGACCCAGTACTTC.